These 30 T cell receptor beta chains were all obtained from the same sample, sequenced in a study of blood T cell repertoires in COVID-19. Only in-frame clones appear in the TCRdb table, and some are missing; sequencing was by immunoSEQ multiplex PCR. The sample contains about 200,000 clones, about 90% of which appear only once. Sequencing used peripheral blood. These receptors all come from a middle-aged man with active or convalescent COVID-19.

This rearrangement joins TRBV5-1 to TRBJ1-3; D possibly corresponds to TRBD1 (6 bases). Between the trimmed V and J ends, which lost 0 bases and 4 bases, there was a span of 8 bases. This CDR3 contains 14 residues. CDR1 is SGHRS and CDR2 is YFSETQ in the germline V gene. The CDR3 reads CASSLGDRGNTIYF. The CDR3 DNA is TGCGCCAGCAGCTTGGGTGACAGGGGAAACACCATATATTTT.

This sequence joins TRBV2 and TRBJ1-2, with TRBD1 identical over 7 bases. J was trimmed by 5 bases and V by 6 bases; bases with no gene match: 12. The CDR3 totals 15 residues. The germline gives CDR1 SNHLY, CDR2 FYNNEI. CDR3 loop: CASRRWAGGEYGYTF. The CDR3 nucleotides read TGTGCCAGCAGGCGATGGGCAGGGGGAGAGTATGGCTACACCTTC. The entire variable domain, with the rest obtained from reference TRBV2 and TRBJ1-2, is as follows: EPEVTQTPSHQVTQMGQEVILRCVPISNHLYFYWYRQILGQKVEFLVSFYNNEISEKSEIFDDQFSVERPDGSNFTLKIRSTKLEDSAMYFCASRRWAGGEYGYTFGSGTRLTVV.

The chain carries TRBV27 and TRBJ2-1, with 10 bases aligning to TRBD1. CDR1 and CDR2 from the germline V gene are MNHEY and SMNVEV (reference sequence). V lost 5 bases to trimming and J lost 7 bases; unmatched junction nucleotides: 8. The CDR3 consists of 15 residues. The CDR3 DNA reads as TGTGCCAGCAGTACAATCCGGGACAGGGGAAATGAGCAGTTCTTC. Residues: CASSTIRDRGNEQFF.

This rearrangement joins TRBV7-9 to TRBJ1-3; D is possibly TRBD1 (5 bases). With 5 bases removed from V and 2 bases from J, the gap between germline ends came to 13 bases. There are 15 residues in the CDR3. Germline assignment: CDR1 SEHNR and CDR2 FQNEAQ (reference sequence). CDR3 bases: TGTGCCAGCAGCCCCAGGGATTTCGCTGGAAACACCATATATTTT. Translating it yields CASSPRDFAGNTIYF.

The chain recombines TRBV24-1 with TRBJ1-2; 8 bases are a match to TRBD1. The J segment lost 8 bases and the V segment lost 7 bases, leaving 8 bases of the junction unmatched. Per germline, CDR1 KGHDR and CDR2 SFDVKD. The CDR3 is 13 amino acids. In DNA form, the CDR3 reads TGTGCCACCAGCAGGGGGCCGACCGAAGGCTACACCTTC. It translates to CATSRGPTEGYTF.

This chain uses TRBV2 with TRBJ1-1; 10 nucleotides align to TRBD1. The CDR3 totals 17 residues. Per the germline V gene, CDR1 is SNHLY and CDR2 is FYNNEI. V trimming: 5 bases; J trimming: 3 bases; junction bases outside the gene matches: 12. The CDR3 reads CASSTPRQGAFHTEAFF. CDR3 sequence (DNA): TGTGCCAGCAGTACCCCTAGACAGGGGGCCTTTCACACTGAAGCTTTCTTT.

V gene TRBV2 combines with J gene TRBJ2-2; 9 nucleotides line up with TRBD1. The germline CDR1 and CDR2 sequences are SNHLY and FYNNEI. The trim removed 7 bases at V and 5 bases at J, leaving 5 bases unmatched. There are 14 residues in the CDR3. The CDR3 DNA reads as TGTGCCAGCAAACAGGGGGCGCGAACCGGGGAGCTGTTTTTT. Protein product: CASKQGARTGELFF.

The V call is TRBV5-4, the J call TRBJ1-2; 7 bases are a match to TRBD1. The CDR3 length is 14 residues. V dropped 3 bases and J dropped 6; count of bases not matched to a gene: 8. CDR1 and CDR2 (germline): SGHNT, YYREEE (reference sequence). This CDR3 reads CASSSRKGAHGYTF. The CDR3, as DNA: TGTGCCAGCAGCTCACGGAAGGGGGCCCATGGCTACACCTTC.

CDR3 sequence: CASSSLGTGSYEQYF. The CDR3 DNA sequence: TGTGCCAGCAGCTCGCTCGGGACTGGTTCCTACGAGCAGTACTTC. The rearrangement links TRBV3-1 (or the pseudogene TRBV3-2) to TRBJ2-7, with a possible D match to TRBD2 (6 bases). Germline loops: CDR1 LGHDT, CDR2 YNNKEL (reference sequence). The CDR3 covers 15 residues. Trimming took 5 bases from V and 1 from J, leaving 15 bases between them.

The gene calls are TRBV4-2 and TRBJ1-6; D is perhaps TRBD1 (6 bases). V shed 3 bases and J shed 7 bases, with 16 bases lying between them. CDR3 length: 16 residues. CDR1 is LGHNA and CDR2 is YNFKEQ in the germline V gene. CDR3 in amino acids: CASSQARTDWNSPLHF. CDR3 DNA: TGTGCCAGCAGCCAGGCCAGGACAGATTGGAATTCACCCCTCCACTTT.

V and J are TRBV11-2 and TRBJ1-2, with TRBD1 identical over 10 bases. CDR3 length equals 12 residues. Germline CDR1 and CDR2: SGHAT and FQNNGV. The V gene end was trimmed by 4 bases and the J gene end by 7 bases; junction bases not matched to a gene: 0. Here the CDR3 reads CASSWTGGGYTF. Written as DNA, the CDR3 is TGTGCCAGCAGCTGGACAGGGGGTGGCTACACCTTC.

The V and J genes are TRBV7-9 and TRBJ1-1; D is unresolved. V was cut by 5 bases and J by 4 bases, with 14 bases left in between. Germline loops: CDR1 SEHNR, CDR2 FQNEAQ (reference sequence). The CDR3 length is 14 residues. The CDR3: CASSPSGRGTEAFF. DNA for the CDR3: TGTGCCAGCAGCCCCTCTGGACGGGGCACTGAAGCTTTCTTT.

The genes are TRBV7-6 and TRBJ2-6, with D possibly TRBD1 on 6 matching bases. Deletions cut 4 bases from V and 1 base from J, with 11 bases between. This CDR3 contains 16 residues. The germline gives CDR1 SGHVS, CDR2 FNYEAQ. Written as DNA, the CDR3 is TGTGCCAGCAGCTCATCAGGGGTATCTGGGGCCAACGTCCTGACTTTC. Translation: CASSSSGVSGANVLTF.

This chain joins TRBV5-1 and TRBJ1-2; D might be TRBD1 (6 bases). The CDR3 has 16 amino acids. Trimming stripped 3 bases from V and 8 bases from J, with 23 bases between. Germline V gives CDR1 SGHRS, CDR2 YFSETQ. The DNA of the CDR3 is TGCGCCAGCAGCTCCGATTTTGGGACACTCGAACGGGGCTACACCTTC. It specifies CASSSDFGTLERGYTF.

In this sample, this clone turned up once. V gene TRBV5-6 combines with J gene TRBJ2-1; possibly TRBD1 for D (6 bases). Trimming took 0 bases from V and 6 from J, leaving 10 bases between them. Germline V CDR1 and CDR2: SGHDT, YYEEEE. The CDR3 loop spans 14 amino acids. CDR3 amino acids: CASSLAGTSNEQFF. In DNA form, the CDR3 reads TGTGCCAGCAGCTTGGCCGGGACAAGCAATGAGCAGTTCTTC.

The chain recombines TRBV19 with TRBJ2-1; 12 positions agree with TRBD2. Germline V gene sequence: CDR1 LNHDA, CDR2 SQIVND (reference sequence). The CDR3 is made up of 15 amino acids. Trimming removed 6 bases from V and 6 bases from J; junction bases left unmatched: 6. The DNA of the CDR3 is TGTGCCAGTAGAATCGGGACTAGCGGGTTCAATGAGCAGTTCTTC. Protein product: CASRIGTSGFNEQFF.

The V call is TRBV19, the J call TRBJ2-7; TRBD1 agrees at 9 bases. In germline, CDR1 is LNHDA, CDR2 SQIVND (reference sequence). The trim removed 5 bases at V and 1 base at J, leaving 3 bases unmatched. The CDR3 is 14 amino acids. CDR3 region: CASSAGTGSYEQYF. The DNA of the CDR3 is TGTGCCAGTAGTGCCGGGACAGGGTCCTACGAGCAGTACTTC.

This sequence joins TRBV19 and TRBJ2-1, with TRBD2 as a possible D gene (5 bases). Trimming removed 5 bases from V and 6 bases from J, with 8 bases in between. Germline-derived CDR1 and CDR2 are LNHDA and SQIVND (reference sequence). There are 12 residues in the CDR3. In DNA form, the CDR3 reads TGTGCCAGTAGTGGGAGTGGCAATGAGCAGTTCTTC. It codes for CASSGSGNEQFF.

V gene TRBV24-1 combines with J gene TRBJ2-1, with a tentative D call TRBD2 (6 bases). CDR3 length equals 18 residues. V was clipped by 1 base and J by 2 bases, with 17 bases between them. The germline V gene has CDR1 KGHDR and CDR2 SFDVKD. This chain's CDR3 is CATSDFYTAGLAYNEQFF. The CDR3, as DNA: TGTGCCACCAGTGATTTTTATACGGCGGGGCTCGCCTACAATGAGCAGTTCTTC.

The chain couples TRBV20-1 to TRBJ1-5; D is ambiguous. Per germline, CDR1 DFQATT and CDR2 SNEGSKA (reference sequence). V lost 0 bases to trimming and J lost 12 bases, with 9 bases between them. This CDR3 is built from 11 residues. The CDR3 DNA follows: TGCAGTGCTAGAGATCGGGTTGGCCAGCATTTT. Protein product: CSARDRVGQHF.

The rearrangement joins TRBV3-1 (or the pseudogene TRBV3-2) to TRBJ1-2; TRBD1 aligns across 7 bases. The V gene end was trimmed by 4 bases and the J gene end by 1 base; junction bases not matched to a gene: 6. The CDR3 totals 15 residues. Germline loops: CDR1 LGHDT, CDR2 YNNKEL (reference sequence). The CDR3 bases are TGTGCCAGCAGCCGCCGACAGGGACGTAACTATGGCTACACCTTC. Protein sequence: CASSRRQGRNYGYTF.

J is TRBJ1-1 and V is TRBV18; maybe TRBD1 (6 bases). The CDR3 contains 14 residues. V was pared by 2 bases and J by 7 bases, with 14 bases between. The germline gives CDR1 KGHSH, CDR2 LQKENI. Here the CDR3 reads CASSPNPGVGEAFF. In nucleotides, the CDR3 is TGTGCCAGCTCACCAAACCCAGGGGTCGGTGAAGCTTTCTTT.

V and J are TRBV28 and TRBJ2-6; 7 nucleotides align to TRBD2. The CDR3 has 15 residues. Germline CDR1 and CDR2: MDHEN and SYDVKM. Germline trimming cut 7 bases from V and 6 bases from J; bases unmatched to any gene: 9. CDR3 DNA sequence: TGTGCCAGCACTCCCCGGGGGGTTTTGGCCAACGTCCTGACTTTC. This sequence encodes CASTPRGVLANVLTF. Variable domain in full (rest from reference TRBV28 and TRBJ2-6): DVKVTQSSRYLVKRTGEKVFLECVQDMDHENMFWYRQDPGLGLRLIYFSYDVKMKEKGDIPEGYSVSREKKERFSLILESASTNQTSMYLCASTPRGVLANVLTFGAGSRLTVL.

The gene calls are TRBV28 and TRBJ2-3; 9 bases line up with TRBD2. This CDR3 spans 15 amino acids. V shed 6 bases and J 6 bases; nucleotides not matched to a gene: 10. Germline lookup yields CDR1 MDHEN and CDR2 SYDVKM. The CDR3 DNA reads TGTGCCAGCAGCCGTAGCGGGGGAGCTATGGATACGCAGTATTTT. The encoded protein is CASSRSGGAMDTQYF.

The chain has TRBV28 and TRBJ2-5; 11 positions agree with TRBD1. With 8 bases clipped from V and 7 bases from J, the junction kept 15 bases outside the gene matches. The CDR3 runs 16 residues. Germline V lookup: CDR1 MDHEN, CDR2 SYDVKM. As DNA, the CDR3 is TGTGCCAGCGTATCCCCTTGGACAGGGGGCAAGGGGACCCAGTACTTC. Its translation is CASVSPWTGGKGTQYF.

This sequence joins TRBV4-1 and TRBJ2-7; TRBD2 matches at 9 bases. The CDR3 runs to 16 residues. The V gene end was trimmed by 2 bases and the J gene end by 1 base; junction bases not matched to a gene: 6. The germline V gene has CDR1 MGHRA and CDR2 YSYEKL. The CDR3 DNA reads as TGCGCCAGCAGCCAACTTGGTAGCGGGAGTTCCTACGAGCAGTACTTC. This encodes CASSQLGSGSSYEQYF.

The gene calls are TRBV5-1 and TRBJ2-7, with D unresolved. The V gene lost 4 bases and the J gene lost 0 bases, with 11 bases spanning the gap. The CDR3 contains 14 residues. CDR1 is SGHRS, CDR2 YFSETQ, per germline. The CDR3, as DNA: TGCGCCAGCAGCGCCGGGTCAAGCTCCTACGAGCAGTACTTC. Its translation: CASSAGSSSYEQYF. Combining the CDR3 with reference TRBV5-1 and TRBJ2-7 gives the whole variable domain KAGVTQTPRYLIKTRGQQVTLSCSPISGHRSVSWYQQTPGQGLQFLFEYFSETQRNKGNFPGRFSGRQFSNSRSEMNVSTLELGDSALYLCASSAGSSSYEQYFGPGTRLTVT.

V and J are TRBV6-5 and TRBJ1-4; 9 positions agree with TRBD1. V lost 4 bases, J lost 7 bases, and 4 bases stayed unmatched. Germline V lookup: CDR1 MNHEY, CDR2 SVGAGI. The CDR3 totals 14 residues. CDR3: CASSWTGVREKLFF. CDR3 coding DNA: TGTGCCAGCAGTTGGACAGGGGTTCGTGAAAAACTGTTTTTT.

This chain joins TRBV9 and TRBJ1-1; D not resolved. The CDR3 loop spans 15 amino acids. V gave up 3 bases and J gave up 5 bases, with 17 bases separating them. CDR1 is SGDLS, CDR2 YYNGEE, per germline. The CDR3: CASSGSGIRTTEAFF. The CDR3 nucleotides read TGTGCCAGCAGCGGATCGGGGATCCGAACAACTGAAGCTTTCTTT. Variable domain in full (rest from reference TRBV9 and TRBJ1-1): DSGVTQTPKHLITATGQRVTLRCSPRSGDLSVYWYQQSLDQGLQFLIQYYNGEERAKGNILERFSAQQFPDLHSELNLSSLELGDSALYFCASSGSGIRTTEAFFGQGTRLTVV.

CDR3 sequence: CASSIGGTAYTGELFF. The CDR3 DNA reads as TGTGCCAGTAGTATAGGCGGGACAGCTTACACCGGGGAGCTGTTTTTT. The V and J genes are TRBV19 and TRBJ2-2, with a possible D match to TRBD1 (7 bases). CDR1 LNHDA and CDR2 SQIVND come from the germline V gene (reference sequence). This CDR3 has 16 residues. V was clipped by 1 base and J by 3 bases, with 12 bases between them.